The rows below give T cell receptor beta chains drawn from one sample of a study of T-cell memory formation after mild COVID-19. TCRdb analysed the 5' RACE reads with MiXCR anew, one entry per CDR3 protein. The table lists some 290,000 distinct CDR3 sequences, about a sixth of them singletons. Sequences were obtained from PBMCs or a T cell subset sorted from them (not recorded which). These receptors were collected from a man aged 18 to 29 who had mild COVID-19 (a few samples of this study predate the infection). Cell type and time point are not known. Each CDR3 is given with its conserved first and last residue. Each record gives: D gene, J gene, V gene, CDR3 protein. A D gene is named only where the DNA matches it firmly.

.	TRBJ2-5	TRBV6-1	CASRPFRTETQYF
.	TRBJ1-1	TRBV18	CASSPQGRETEAFF
.	TRBJ2-7	TRBV6-2/TRBV6-3	CASIGGSSYEQYF
.	TRBJ2-5	TRBV7-6	CASSLGESTMRVETQYF
TRBD1	TRBJ1-4	TRBV12-3/TRBV12-4	CASSPGQGAKKLFF
TRBD1	TRBJ1-2	TRBV6-2/TRBV6-3	CASSNRGPYGYTF
TRBD2	TRBJ2-1	TRBV5-1	CASSRGLAGHNEQFF
.	TRBJ2-1	TRBV14	CASSQVGIEQFF
TRBD1	TRBJ1-1	TRBV4-2	CASSQGQGAPEAFF
.	TRBJ1-1	TRBV4-2	CASSQDRRNTEAFF
TRBD1	TRBJ2-3	TRBV9	CASSPIGGYSTDTQYF
TRBD2	TRBJ2-2	TRBV5-1	CASSILAGSTGELFF
.	TRBJ2-3	TRBV5-1	CASSRDSVTDTQYF
TRBD1	TRBJ2-7	TRBV4-1	CASSQGTTGYYEQYF
.	TRBJ1-1	TRBV7-9	CATNTEAFF
TRBD1	TRBJ2-7	TRBV27	CASSLIGQGMLEQYF
TRBD2	TRBJ2-2	TRBV5-1	CASSLNRLAPGELFF
.	TRBJ2-7	TRBV20-1	CSALGGGSNYEQYF
.	TRBJ1-4	TRBV7-2	CASSTGWGGSLEKLFF
TRBD1	TRBJ2-3	TRBV5-5	CASRPPGTASTDTQYF
TRBD1	TRBJ1-3	TRBV7-9	CASSLAGTGSGNTIYF
TRBD2	TRBJ2-3	TRBV5-1	CASSFVGGFSTDTQYF
TRBD2	TRBJ2-3	TRBV7-2	CASSLGLAGGRDTQYF
TRBD1	TRBJ1-2	TRBV9	CASSVEGQTSNYGYTF
.	TRBJ1-3	TRBV6-5	CASSYHSQAKGNTIYF
.	TRBJ2-3	TRBV7-2	CASSLWPGVTWAQYF
.	TRBJ1-2	TRBV9	CASSVAGQSSGYTF
.	TRBJ2-7	TRBV27	CASRGPAYEQYF
.	TRBJ1-1	TRBV7-9	CASSPFGRGGAEAFF
.	TRBJ1-2	TRBV19	CASRTAATGYTF
.	TRBJ2-5	TRBV7-9	CASTQFGETQYF
.	TRBJ2-2	TRBV25-1	CASTDRSNTGELFF
.	TRBJ2-3	TRBV25-1	CASSDEGVTQYF
TRBD1	TRBJ2-2	TRBV27	CATSDRGVTGELFF
.	TRBJ2-3	TRBV20-1	CSARVPTDTQYF
.	TRBJ2-5	TRBV20-1	CSALEGGGMRETQYF
.	TRBJ2-3	TRBV5-6	CASSLNRQSGTDTQYF
.	TRBJ1-5	TRBV2	CASSDGQGGFQPQHF
TRBD1	TRBJ2-1	TRBV6-5	CASSYSPGQGYNEQFF
.	TRBJ1-4	TRBV7-2	CASSLRTPNEKLFF
.	TRBJ1-1	TRBV7-9	CASRSWGEEAFF
TRBD1	TRBJ1-2	TRBV27	CASRQGIEGYTF
.	TRBJ2-5	TRBV4-1	CASSHPVALETQYF
.	TRBJ2-1	TRBV27	CASSASSSYNEQFF
.	TRBJ1-1	TRBV19	CASQQFLGTEAFF
.	TRBJ2-1	TRBV5-1	CASSLAPGAFHVNEQFF
TRBD1	TRBJ2-7	TRBV6-1	CATDLDRVAYEQYF
.	TRBJ1-1	TRBV7-7	CASSPQSGTEAFF
.	TRBJ2-5	TRBV6-2/TRBV6-3	CASSWAPGTPKETQYF
.	TRBJ1-1	TRBV18	CASPPVAVNTEAFF
TRBD1	TRBJ2-3	TRBV9	CASSVGQLGTDTQYF